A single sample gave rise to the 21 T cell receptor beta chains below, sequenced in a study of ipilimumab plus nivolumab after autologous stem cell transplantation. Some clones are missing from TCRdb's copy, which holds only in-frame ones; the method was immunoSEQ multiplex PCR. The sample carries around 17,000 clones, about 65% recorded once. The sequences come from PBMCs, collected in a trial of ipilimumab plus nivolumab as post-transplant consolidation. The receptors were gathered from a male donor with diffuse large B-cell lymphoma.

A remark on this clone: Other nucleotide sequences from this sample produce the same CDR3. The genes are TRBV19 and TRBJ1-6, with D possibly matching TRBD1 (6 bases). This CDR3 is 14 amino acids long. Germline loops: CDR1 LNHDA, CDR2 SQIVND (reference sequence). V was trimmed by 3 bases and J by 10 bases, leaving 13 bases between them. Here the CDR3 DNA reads TGTGCCAGTAGTATTGGGGGGCTCGGCTCACCCCTCCACTTT. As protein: CASSIGGLGSPLHF.

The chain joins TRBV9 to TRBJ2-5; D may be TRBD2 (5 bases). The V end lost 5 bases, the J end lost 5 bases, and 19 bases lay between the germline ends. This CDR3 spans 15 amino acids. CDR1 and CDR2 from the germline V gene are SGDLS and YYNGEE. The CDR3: CASSPNGLAVETQYF. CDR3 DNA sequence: TGTGCCAGCAGTCCTAACGGACTGGCGGTGGAGACCCAGTACTTC.

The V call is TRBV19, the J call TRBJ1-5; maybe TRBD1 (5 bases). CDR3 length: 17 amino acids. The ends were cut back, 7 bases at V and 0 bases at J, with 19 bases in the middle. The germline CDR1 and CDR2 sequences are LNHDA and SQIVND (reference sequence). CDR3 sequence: CASTPLVGGYSNQPQHF. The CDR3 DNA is TGTGCCAGTACCCCTCTGGTTGGGGGTTATAGCAATCAGCCCCAGCATTTT. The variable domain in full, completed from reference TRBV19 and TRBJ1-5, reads DGGITQSPKYLFRKEGQNVTLSCEQNLNHDAMYWYRQDPGQGLRLIYYSQIVNDFQKGDIAEGYSVSREKKESFPLTVTSAQKNPTAFYLCASTPLVGGYSNQPQHFGDGTRLSIL.

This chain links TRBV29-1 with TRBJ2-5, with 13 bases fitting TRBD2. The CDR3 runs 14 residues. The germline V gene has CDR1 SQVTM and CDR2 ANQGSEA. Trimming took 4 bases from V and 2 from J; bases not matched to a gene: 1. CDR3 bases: TGCAGCGTTGGACTAGCGGGAGGACAAGAGACCCAGTACTTC. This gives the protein CSVGLAGGQETQYF.

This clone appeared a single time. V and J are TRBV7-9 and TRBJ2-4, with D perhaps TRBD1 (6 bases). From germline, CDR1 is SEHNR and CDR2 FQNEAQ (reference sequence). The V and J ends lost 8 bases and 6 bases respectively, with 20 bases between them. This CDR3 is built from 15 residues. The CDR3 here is CASRFVGDTLNIQYF. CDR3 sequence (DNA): TGTGCCAGCCGATTCGTCGGGGACACCCTAAACATTCAGTACTTC.

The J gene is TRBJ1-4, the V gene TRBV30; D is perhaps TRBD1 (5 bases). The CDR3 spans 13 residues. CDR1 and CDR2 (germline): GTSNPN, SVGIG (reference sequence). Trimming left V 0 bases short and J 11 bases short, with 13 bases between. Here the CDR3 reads CAWSVGGRDKLFF. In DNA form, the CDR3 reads TGTGCCTGGAGTGTCGGAGGTCGGGACAAACTGTTTTTT.

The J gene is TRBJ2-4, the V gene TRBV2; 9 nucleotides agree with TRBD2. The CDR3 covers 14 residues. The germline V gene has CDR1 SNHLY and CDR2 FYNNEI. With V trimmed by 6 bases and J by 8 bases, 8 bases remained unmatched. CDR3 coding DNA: TGTGCCAGCAGGTCGACTAGCGGAGGGGACATTCAGTACTTC. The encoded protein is CASRSTSGGDIQYF.

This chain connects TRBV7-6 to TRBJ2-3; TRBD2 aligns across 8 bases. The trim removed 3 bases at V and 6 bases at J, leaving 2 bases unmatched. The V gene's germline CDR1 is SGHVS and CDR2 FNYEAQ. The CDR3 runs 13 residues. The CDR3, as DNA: TGTGCCAGCAGCTTCCCGGGAGGGGATACGCAGTATTTT. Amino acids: CASSFPGGDTQYF.

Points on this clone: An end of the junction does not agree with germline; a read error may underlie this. The CDR3 bases are TGTGCCAGCAGCTTTGTAACCGCTAGCGGGCAAGGGGCGCTCTTC. Translation: CASSFVTASGQGALF. The rearrangement links TRBV7-8 to TRBJ2-1, with 8 positions matching TRBD2. Germline V gene data show CDR1 as SGHVS and CDR2 as FQNEAQ. The CDR3 length is 15 residues.

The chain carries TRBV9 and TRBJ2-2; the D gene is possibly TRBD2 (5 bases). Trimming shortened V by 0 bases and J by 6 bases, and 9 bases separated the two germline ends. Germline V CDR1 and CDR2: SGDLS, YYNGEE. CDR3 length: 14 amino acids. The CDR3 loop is CASSVGGFAGELFF. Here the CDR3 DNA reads TGTGCCAGCAGCGTAGGCGGGTTCGCCGGGGAGCTGTTTTTT.

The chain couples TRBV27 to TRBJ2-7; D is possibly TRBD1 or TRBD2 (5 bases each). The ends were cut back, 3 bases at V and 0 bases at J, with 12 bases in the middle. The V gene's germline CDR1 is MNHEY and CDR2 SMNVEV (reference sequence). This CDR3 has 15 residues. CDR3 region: CASSFFGASSYEQYF. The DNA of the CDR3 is TGTGCCAGCAGTTTCTTCGGGGCTTCCTCCTACGAGCAGTACTTC.

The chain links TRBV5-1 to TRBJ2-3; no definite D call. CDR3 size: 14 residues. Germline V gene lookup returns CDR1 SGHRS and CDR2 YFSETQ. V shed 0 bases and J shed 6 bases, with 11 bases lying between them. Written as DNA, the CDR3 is TGCGCCAGCAGCTTGGCGGTCTCCCCCGATACGCAGTATTTT. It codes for CASSLAVSPDTQYF.

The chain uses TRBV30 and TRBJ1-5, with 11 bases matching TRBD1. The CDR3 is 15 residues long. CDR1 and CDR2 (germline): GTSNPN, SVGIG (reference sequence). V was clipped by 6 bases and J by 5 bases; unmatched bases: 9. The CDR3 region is CACDRDRGGHQPQHF. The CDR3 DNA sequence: TGTGCCTGCGACCGGGACAGGGGGGGACATCAGCCCCAGCATTTT.

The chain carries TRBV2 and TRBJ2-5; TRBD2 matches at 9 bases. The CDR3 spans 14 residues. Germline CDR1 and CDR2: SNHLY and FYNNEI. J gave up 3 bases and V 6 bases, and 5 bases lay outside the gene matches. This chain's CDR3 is CASRPRLAEETQYF. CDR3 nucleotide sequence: TGTGCCAGCAGGCCCCGACTAGCGGAAGAGACCCAGTACTTC.

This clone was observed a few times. DNA for the CDR3: TGTGCCACAACCCCGGGGACAGGCCTCGCCGAGCAGTACTTC. Its translation: CATTPGTGLAEQYF. V is TRBV10-3 and J is TRBJ2-7; 8 bases line up with TRBD1. Germline CDR1 is ENHRY and CDR2 is SYGVKD. After removal of 10 bases from V and 6 bases from J, the junction contained 14 bases not matched to a gene. This CDR3 region has 14 residues.

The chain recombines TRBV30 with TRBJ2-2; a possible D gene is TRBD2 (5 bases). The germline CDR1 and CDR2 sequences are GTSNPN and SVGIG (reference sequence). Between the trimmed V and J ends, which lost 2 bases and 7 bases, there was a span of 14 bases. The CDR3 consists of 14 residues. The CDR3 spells CAWSLRRAVGELFF. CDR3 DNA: TGTGCCTGGAGTCTAAGGCGGGCCGTCGGGGAGCTGTTTTTT. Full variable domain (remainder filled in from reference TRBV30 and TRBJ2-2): SQTIHQWPATLVQPVGSPLSLECTVEGTSNPNLYWYRQAAGRGLQLLFYSVGIGQISSEVPQNLSASRPQDRQFILSSKKLLLSDSGFYLCAWSLRRAVGELFFGEGSRLTVL.

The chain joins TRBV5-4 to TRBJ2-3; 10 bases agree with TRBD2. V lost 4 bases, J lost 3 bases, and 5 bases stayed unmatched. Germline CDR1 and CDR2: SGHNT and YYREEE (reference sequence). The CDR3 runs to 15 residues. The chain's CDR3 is CASSRSGGITDTQYF. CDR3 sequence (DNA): TGTGCCAGCAGCCGTAGCGGGGGGATAACAGATACGCAGTATTTT.

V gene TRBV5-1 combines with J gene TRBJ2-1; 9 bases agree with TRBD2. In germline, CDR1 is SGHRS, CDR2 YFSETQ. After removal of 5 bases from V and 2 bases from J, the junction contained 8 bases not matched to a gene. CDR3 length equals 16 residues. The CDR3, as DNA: TGCGCCAGCAGTCGCACTAGCGGGCCGACCTACAATGAGCAGTTCTTC. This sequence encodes CASSRTSGPTYNEQFF.

The CDR3 DNA is TGTGCCAGCATTGCAGGGACAGGGGGCGGAAACACCATATATTTT. Translation: CASIAGTGGGNTIYF. The V call is TRBV2, the J call TRBJ1-3; TRBD1 matches 12 bases. Per germline, CDR1 SNHLY and CDR2 FYNNEI. The CDR3 length is 15 residues. V lost 7 bases to trimming and J lost 4 bases; unmatched junction nucleotides: 5.

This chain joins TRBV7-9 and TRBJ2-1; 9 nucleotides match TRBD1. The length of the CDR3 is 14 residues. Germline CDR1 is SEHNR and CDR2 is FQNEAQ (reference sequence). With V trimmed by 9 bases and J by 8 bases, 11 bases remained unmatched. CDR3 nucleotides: TGTGCCAGTGTCCTCGGGACAGGGAAATATGAGCAGTTCTTC. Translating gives CASVLGTGKYEQFF. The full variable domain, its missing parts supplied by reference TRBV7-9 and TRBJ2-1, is DTGVSQNPRHKITKRGQNVTFRCDPISEHNRLYWYRQTLGQGPEFLTYFQNEAQLEKSRLLSDRFSAERPKGSFSTLEIQRTEQGDSAMYLCASVLGTGKYEQFFGPGTRLTVL.

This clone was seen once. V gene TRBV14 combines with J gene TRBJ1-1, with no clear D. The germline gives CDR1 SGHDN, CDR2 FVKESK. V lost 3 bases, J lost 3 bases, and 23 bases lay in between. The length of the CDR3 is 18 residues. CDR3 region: CASSQWSASRPWDTEAFF. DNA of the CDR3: TGTGCCAGCAGCCAGTGGTCGGCCTCACGGCCCTGGGACACTGAAGCTTTCTTT.